Following are 21 T cell receptor beta chains from one sample sequenced in a study of a mutant IDH1 vaccine in newly diagnosed glioma. Time point specified: week 47, end of study. Vaccination comprised doses that each held 300 ug of mutant IDH1 20-mer peptide, plus topical imiquimod. The assay was immunoSEQ multiplex PCR, and TCRdb's table has in-frame clones only and misses some. The sample lists about 94,000 clones, about 90% occurring once. No antigen is known for these receptors. The sequencing here drew on PBMCs, taken from a glioma patient whose treatment included an IDH1 peptide vaccine. The receptors shown here come from a woman in her 50s with glioma.

The rearrangement links TRBV10-3 to TRBJ2-7; 8 nucleotides line up with TRBD2. This CDR3 is built from 18 residues. Germline V gene data show CDR1 as ENHRY and CDR2 as SYGVKD. With V trimmed by 4 bases and J by 0 bases, 14 bases remained unmatched. The CDR3 DNA follows: TGTGCCATCAGTGGGAGCGGGCTAGCGGGCCACCTCTCCTACGAGCAGTACTTC. This sequence encodes CAISGSGLAGHLSYEQYF.

The chain has TRBV13 and TRBJ2-7; D unclear. This CDR3 is built from 12 residues. The germline V and J ends were trimmed by 4 bases and 0 bases, with 4 bases remaining between them. Germline-derived CDR1 and CDR2 are PRHDT and FYEKMQ (reference sequence). The CDR3 loop is CASSSRSYEQYF. CDR3 sequence (DNA): TGTGCCAGCAGCTCCCGCTCCTACGAGCAGTACTTC.

The chain links TRBV2 to TRBJ2-3; no clear D gene. Germline loops: CDR1 SNHLY, CDR2 FYNNEI. Trimming left V 3 bases short and J 2 bases short, with 9 bases between. This CDR3 comprises 14 residues. CDR3 DNA: TGTGCCAGCAGTGACTCCTACTACACAGATACGCAGTATTTT. Protein product: CASSDSYYTDTQYF.

This clone was counted once. The V and J genes are TRBV9 and TRBJ2-2, with TRBD1 matching over 8 bases. Germline V gives CDR1 SGDLS, CDR2 YYNGEE. V gave up 4 bases and J gave up 7 bases; unmatched junction bases: 6. The CDR3 consists of 14 residues. CDR3 sequence: CASSSTGGSGELFF. The CDR3 nucleotides are TGTGCCAGCAGCTCTACAGGGGGGAGCGGGGAGCTGTTTTTT. The full variable domain, rest sourced from reference TRBV9 and TRBJ2-2, is DSGVTQTPKHLITATGQRVTLRCSPRSGDLSVYWYQQSLDQGLQFLIQYYNGEERAKGNILERFSAQQFPDLHSELNLSSLELGDSALYFCASSSTGGSGELFFGEGSRLTVL.

The V and J genes are TRBV7-3 and TRBJ1-6; perhaps TRBD1 as D (5 bases). Per germline, CDR1 SGHTA and CDR2 FQGTGA. Trimming stripped 0 bases from V and 8 bases from J, with 8 bases between. This CDR3 region has 14 residues. CDR3 sequence (DNA): TGTGCCAGCAGCTTAACGGGGACCGATTCACCCCTCCACTTT. The encoded protein is CASSLTGTDSPLHF.

The chain uses TRBV9 and TRBJ2-7; D gene unclear. The germline V gene encodes CDR1 SGDLS and CDR2 YYNGEE. The CDR3 is 13 amino acids. V gave up 4 bases and J gave up 0 bases, with 8 bases separating them. The CDR3 region has the DNA TGTGCCAGCAGCCTCGAAAGCTCCTACGAGCAGTACTTC. This codes for CASSLESSYEQYF.

The J gene is TRBJ2-2, the V gene TRBV9; tentative D call: TRBD1 (5 bases). CDR3 length: 16 amino acids. The germline V gene has CDR1 SGDLS and CDR2 YYNGEE. With 0 bases removed from V and 2 bases from J, the gap between germline ends came to 11 bases. DNA of the CDR3: TGTGCCAGCAGCGTAGTGGCAGGGCTTAACACCGGGGAGCTGTTTTTT. Amino acids: CASSVVAGLNTGELFF.

The chain couples TRBV7-9 to TRBJ2-3; D tentatively fits TRBD1 or TRBD2 (5 bases each). Germline V gene lookup returns CDR1 SEHNR and CDR2 FQNEAQ (reference sequence). There are 15 residues in the CDR3. V gave up 2 bases and J gave up 0 bases, with 9 bases separating them. The CDR3 DNA reads TGTGCCAGCAGCTTATTGGGGGAAAGCACAGATACGCAGTATTTT. As protein: CASSLLGESTDTQYF.

The chain is built from TRBV4-1 and TRBJ2-5, with D possibly TRBD2 on 5 matching bases. Germline V lookup: CDR1 MGHRA, CDR2 YSYEKL. V was cut by 3 bases and J by 9 bases, with 14 bases left in between. CDR3 length equals 13 residues. CDR3 DNA: TGCGCCAGCAGCCACACATTAACGGAGGCCCAGTACTTC. It is translated as CASSHTLTEAQYF.

This sequence joins TRBV29-1 and TRBJ2-1; no clear D gene. The CDR3 spans 13 residues. Germline V lookup: CDR1 SQVTM, CDR2 ANQGSEA. V was trimmed by 7 bases and J by 7 bases, leaving 17 bases between them. The CDR3 DNA is TGCAGCGCTCATACCCACCTCGGGAATGAGCAGTTCTTC. Translated: CSAHTHLGNEQFF.

The V gene is TRBV30, the J gene TRBJ1-3; no reliable D call. Germline V gene lookup returns CDR1 GTSNPN and CDR2 SVGIG (reference sequence). The CDR3 contains 14 residues. Trimming stripped 7 bases from V and 0 bases from J, with 13 bases between. The CDR3 spells CASGKLYSGNTIYF. Here the CDR3 DNA reads TGTGCCTCGGGAAAGCTCTACTCTGGAAACACCATATATTTT.

The chain is built from TRBV9 and TRBJ1-6, with TRBD1 identical over 10 bases. V lost 2 bases, J lost 8 bases, and 7 bases stayed unmatched. Germline CDR1 and CDR2: SGDLS and YYNGEE. The CDR3 runs to 16 residues. This CDR3 is CASSVRRDRGDSPLHF. The CDR3 nucleotides are TGTGCCAGCAGCGTCCGCCGGGACAGGGGCGATTCACCCCTCCACTTT.

The chain links TRBV14 to TRBJ2-3; 9 bases are shared with TRBD1. This CDR3 is 15 amino acids long. V lost 3 bases and J lost 2; bases outside the gene matches: 3. Germline V gene lookup returns CDR1 SGHDN and CDR2 FVKESK. The CDR3 region has the DNA TGTGCCAGCAGCCACCTACAGGGGGCCACAGATACGCAGTATTTT. Protein product: CASSHLQGATDTQYF.

The rearrangement uses TRBV28 and TRBJ2-5; the match to TRBD1 covers 8 bases. The CDR3 is made up of 13 amino acids. The germline CDR1 and CDR2 sequences are MDHEN and SYDVKM. With 8 bases clipped from V and 1 base from J, the junction kept 3 bases outside the gene matches. The CDR3 loop reads CASVTGGQETQYF. The CDR3, as DNA: TGTGCCAGCGTCACAGGGGGCCAAGAGACCCAGTACTTC.

The chain uses TRBV11-2 and TRBJ1-2; D unresolved. This CDR3 is 14 amino acids long. V dropped 5 bases and J dropped 3 bases, with 13 bases sitting between them. Looked up from germline, CDR1 is SGHAT and CDR2 is FQNNGV. CDR3 nucleotides: TGTGCCAGCAGCCCTCGGGGTGGAGACTATGGCTACACCTTC. Amino acid sequence: CASSPRGGDYGYTF.

J is TRBJ2-3 and V is TRBV2; D is ambiguous. The CDR3 runs 15 residues. The V gene lost 2 bases and the J gene lost 3 bases, with 12 bases spanning the gap. Germline V gene lookup returns CDR1 SNHLY and CDR2 FYNNEI. CDR3 DNA: TGTGCCAGCAGTGAACCTGGACGAGGTACAGATACGCAGTATTTT. Its protein product is CASSEPGRGTDTQYF.

This clone showed up just a few times. CDR3 sequence reads: CASTTQGQAYEQYF. CDR3 coding DNA: TGTGCCAGCACCACGCAAGGGCAGGCCTACGAGCAGTACTTC. V usage is TRBV28 and J usage is TRBJ2-7; D is ambiguous. This CDR3 is built from 14 residues. Germline values: CDR1 MDHEN, CDR2 SYDVKM. The V and J ends lost 7 bases and 2 bases respectively, with 15 bases between them.

The genes are TRBV11-2 and TRBJ2-1; D uncertain. Per the germline V gene, CDR1 is SGHAT and CDR2 is FQNNGV. The CDR3 runs 12 residues. The V gene lost 5 bases and the J gene lost 5 bases, with 7 bases spanning the gap. The DNA of the CDR3 is TGTGCCAGCAGCCCCGCCCACAATGAGCAGTTCTTC. This encodes CASSPAHNEQFF.

This chain links TRBV6-5 with TRBJ2-3; D is unresolved. V lost 2 bases, J lost 4 bases, and 13 bases lay in between. Germline-derived CDR1 and CDR2 are MNHEY and SVGAGI. This CDR3 has 15 amino acids. For the CDR3, the DNA is TGTGCCAGCAGTTACGAGAGGAATCAGGCAGATACGCAGTATTTT. This translates into CASSYERNQADTQYF.

This clone was seen just once. V is TRBV5-1 and J is TRBJ2-3; the match to TRBD2 covers 13 bases. The trim removed 3 bases at V and 8 bases at J, leaving 6 bases unmatched. Germline V lookup: CDR1 SGHRS, CDR2 YFSETQ. This CDR3 has 15 amino acids. This CDR3 is CASSSPGLAGVTQYF. The CDR3 region has the DNA TGCGCCAGCAGCTCACCCGGACTAGCGGGAGTTACGCAGTATTTT. Full variable domain (remainder filled in from reference TRBV5-1 and TRBJ2-3): KAGVTQTPRYLIKTRGQQVTLSCSPISGHRSVSWYQQTPGQGLQFLFEYFSETQRNKGNFPGRFSGRQFSNSRSEMNVSTLELGDSALYLCASSSPGLAGVTQYFGPGTRLTVL.

The chain carries TRBV15 and TRBJ2-1; tentative D call: TRBD1 (6 bases). Germline V gives CDR1 LNHNV, CDR2 YYDKDF (reference sequence). The CDR3 consists of 12 residues. The V end lost 3 bases, the J end lost 14 bases, and 14 bases lay between the germline ends. The CDR3 nucleotides read TGTGCCACCAGCAGGGACTGGGGGCCGAAGTTCTTC. This translates into CATSRDWGPKFF.